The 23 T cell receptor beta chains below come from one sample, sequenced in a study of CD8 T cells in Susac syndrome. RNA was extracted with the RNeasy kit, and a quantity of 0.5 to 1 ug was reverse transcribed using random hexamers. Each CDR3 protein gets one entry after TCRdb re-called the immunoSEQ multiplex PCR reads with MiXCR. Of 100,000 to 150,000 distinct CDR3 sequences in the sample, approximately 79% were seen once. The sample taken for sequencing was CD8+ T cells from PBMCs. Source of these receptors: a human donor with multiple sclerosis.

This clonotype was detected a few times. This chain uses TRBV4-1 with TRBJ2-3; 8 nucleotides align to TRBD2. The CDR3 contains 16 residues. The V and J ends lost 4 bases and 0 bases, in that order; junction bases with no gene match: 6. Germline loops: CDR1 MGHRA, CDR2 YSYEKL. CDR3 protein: CASSPRGLASTDTQYF. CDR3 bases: TGCGCCAGCAGCCCCCGAGGACTAGCAAGCACAGATACGCAGTATTTT.

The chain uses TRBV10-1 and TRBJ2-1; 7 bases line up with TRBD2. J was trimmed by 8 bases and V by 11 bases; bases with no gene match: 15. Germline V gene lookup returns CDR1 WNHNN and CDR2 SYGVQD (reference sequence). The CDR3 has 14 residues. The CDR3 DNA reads TGCGCCGGCGAAGGGACTATGGAAGGAGATGAGCAGTTCTTC. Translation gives CAGEGTMEGDEQFF.

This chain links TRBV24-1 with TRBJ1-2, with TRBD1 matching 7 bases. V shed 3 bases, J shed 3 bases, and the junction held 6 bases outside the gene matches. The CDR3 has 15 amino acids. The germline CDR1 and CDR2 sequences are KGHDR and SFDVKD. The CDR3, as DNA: TGTGCCACCAGTGATCGACAGGGCTCATACTATGGCTACACCTTC. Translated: CATSDRQGSYYGYTF.

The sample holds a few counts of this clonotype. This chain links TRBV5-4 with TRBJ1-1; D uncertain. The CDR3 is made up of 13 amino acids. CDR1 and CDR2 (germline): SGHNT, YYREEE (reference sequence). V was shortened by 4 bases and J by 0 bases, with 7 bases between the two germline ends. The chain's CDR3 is CASSQAVNTEAFF. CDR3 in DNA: TGTGCCAGCAGCCAGGCGGTGAACACTGAAGCTTTCTTT.

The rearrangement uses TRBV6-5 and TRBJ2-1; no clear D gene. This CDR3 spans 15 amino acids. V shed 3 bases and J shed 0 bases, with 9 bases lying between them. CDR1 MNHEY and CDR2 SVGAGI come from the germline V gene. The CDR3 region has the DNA TGTGCCAGCAGTTATGTTACGGGCTCCTACAATGAGCAGTTCTTC. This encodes CASSYVTGSYNEQFF.

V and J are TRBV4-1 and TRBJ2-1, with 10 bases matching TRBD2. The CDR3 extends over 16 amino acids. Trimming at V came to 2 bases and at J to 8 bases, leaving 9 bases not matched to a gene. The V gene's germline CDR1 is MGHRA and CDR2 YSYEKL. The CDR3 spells CASSQSGTSAFYEQFF. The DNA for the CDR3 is TGCGCCAGCAGCCAATCCGGGACTAGCGCTTTCTATGAGCAGTTCTTC.

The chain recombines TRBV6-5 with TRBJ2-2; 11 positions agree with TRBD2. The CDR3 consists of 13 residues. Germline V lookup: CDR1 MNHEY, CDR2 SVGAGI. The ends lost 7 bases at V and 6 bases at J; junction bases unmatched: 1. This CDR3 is CASTGLAAGELFF. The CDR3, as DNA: TGTGCCAGCACGGGACTAGCGGCCGGGGAGCTGTTTTTT.

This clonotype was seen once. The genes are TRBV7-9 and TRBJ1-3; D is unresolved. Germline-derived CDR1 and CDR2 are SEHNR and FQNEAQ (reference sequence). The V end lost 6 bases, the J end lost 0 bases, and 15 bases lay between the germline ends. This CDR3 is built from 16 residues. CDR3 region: CASSFPTGNSGNTIYF. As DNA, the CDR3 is TGTGCCAGCAGTTTCCCGACGGGAAACTCTGGAAACACCATATATTTT.

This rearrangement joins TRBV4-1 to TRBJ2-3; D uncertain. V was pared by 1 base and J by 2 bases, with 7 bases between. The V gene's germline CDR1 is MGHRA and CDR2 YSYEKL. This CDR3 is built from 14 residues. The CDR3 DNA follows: TGCGCCAGCAGCCAAGTCGGAGCCACAGATACGCAGTATTTT. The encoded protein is CASSQVGATDTQYF.

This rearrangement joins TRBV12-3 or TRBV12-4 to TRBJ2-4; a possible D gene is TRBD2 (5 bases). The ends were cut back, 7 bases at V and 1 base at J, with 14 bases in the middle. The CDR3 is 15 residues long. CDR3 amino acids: CASKPTGGAKNIQYF. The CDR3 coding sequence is TGTGCCAGCAAACCCACTGGAGGTGCCAAAAACATTCAGTACTTC.

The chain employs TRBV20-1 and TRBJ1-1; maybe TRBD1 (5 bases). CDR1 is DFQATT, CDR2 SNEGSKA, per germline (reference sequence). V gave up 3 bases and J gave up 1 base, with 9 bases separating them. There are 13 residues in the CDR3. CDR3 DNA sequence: TGCAGTGCTAGTTCAGGGACGAACACTGAAGCTTTCTTT. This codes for CSASSGTNTEAFF.

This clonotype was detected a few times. The CDR3 bases are TGTGCCAGCAGTCCGACTAGCGGGAGGGGGGAGCAGTACGTC. Translating gives CASSPTSGRGEQYV. This chain connects TRBV6-2 or TRBV6-3 to TRBJ2-7; 14 bases fit TRBD2. Germline V CDR1 and CDR2: MNHEY, SVGEGT. The CDR3 totals 14 residues. V lost 5 bases to trimming and J lost 7 bases; unmatched junction nucleotides: 4.

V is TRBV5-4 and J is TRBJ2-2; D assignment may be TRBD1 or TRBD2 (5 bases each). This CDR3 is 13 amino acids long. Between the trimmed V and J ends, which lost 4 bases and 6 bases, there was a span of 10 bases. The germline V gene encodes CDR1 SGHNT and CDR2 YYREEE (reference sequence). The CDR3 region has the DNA TGTGCCAGCAGCCCGAGGGGCGCCGGGGAGCTGTTTTTT. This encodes CASSPRGAGELFF.

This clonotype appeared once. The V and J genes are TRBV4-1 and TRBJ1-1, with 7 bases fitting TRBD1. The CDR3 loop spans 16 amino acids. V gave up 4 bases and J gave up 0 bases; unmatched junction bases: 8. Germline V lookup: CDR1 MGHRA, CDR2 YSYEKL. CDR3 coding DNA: TGCGCCAGCAGCCGACGACAGGGTACCTTGAACACTGAAGCTTTCTTT. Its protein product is CASSRRQGTLNTEAFF.

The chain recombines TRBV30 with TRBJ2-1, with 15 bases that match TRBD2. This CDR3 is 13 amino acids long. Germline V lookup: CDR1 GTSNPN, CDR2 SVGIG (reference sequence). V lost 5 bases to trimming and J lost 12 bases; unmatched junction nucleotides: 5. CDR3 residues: CAWGTSGGIWQFF. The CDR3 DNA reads TGTGCCTGGGGGACTAGCGGGGGGATTTGGCAGTTCTTC. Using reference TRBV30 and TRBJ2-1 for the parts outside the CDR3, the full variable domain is SQTIHQWPATLVQPVGSPLSLECTVEGTSNPNLYWYRQAAGRGLQLLFYSVGIGQISSEVPQNLSASRPQDRQFILSSKKLLLSDSGFYLCAWGTSGGIWQFFGPGTRLTVL.

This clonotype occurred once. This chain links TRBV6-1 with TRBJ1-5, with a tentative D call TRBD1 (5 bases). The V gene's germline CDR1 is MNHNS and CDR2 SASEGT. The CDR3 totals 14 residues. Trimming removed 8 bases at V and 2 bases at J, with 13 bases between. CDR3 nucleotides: TGTGCCAGCTCGGGACGCCGGGGCAATCAGCCCCAGCATTTT. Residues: CASSGRRGNQPQHF.

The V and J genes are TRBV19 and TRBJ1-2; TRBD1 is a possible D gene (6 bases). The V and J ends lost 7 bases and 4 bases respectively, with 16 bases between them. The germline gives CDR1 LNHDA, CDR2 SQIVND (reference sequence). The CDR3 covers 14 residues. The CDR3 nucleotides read TGTGCCAGTACCCCTTCGGGGGGCCCCTATGGCTACACCTTC. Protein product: CASTPSGGPYGYTF.

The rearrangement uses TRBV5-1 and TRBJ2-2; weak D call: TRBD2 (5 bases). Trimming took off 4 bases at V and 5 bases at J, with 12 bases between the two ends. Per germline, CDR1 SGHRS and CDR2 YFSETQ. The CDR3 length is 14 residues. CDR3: CASSDYPGTGELFF. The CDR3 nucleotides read TGCGCCAGCAGCGACTACCCGGGAACCGGGGAGCTGTTTTTT.

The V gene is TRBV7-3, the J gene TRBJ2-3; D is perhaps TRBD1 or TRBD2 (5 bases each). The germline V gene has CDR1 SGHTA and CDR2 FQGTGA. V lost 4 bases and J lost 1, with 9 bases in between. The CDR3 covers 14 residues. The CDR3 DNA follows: TGTGCCAGCAGCTCGTTGGGGGGCACAGATACGCAGTATTTT. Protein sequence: CASSSLGGTDTQYF.

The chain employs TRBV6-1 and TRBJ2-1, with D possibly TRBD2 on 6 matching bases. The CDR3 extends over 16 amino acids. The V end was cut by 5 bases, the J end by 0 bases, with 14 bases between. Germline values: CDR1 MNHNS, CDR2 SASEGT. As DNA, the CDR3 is TGTGCCAGCAGTACGCTAGCGTTCAGCTCCTACAATGAGCAGTTCTTC. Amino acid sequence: CASSTLAFSSYNEQFF.

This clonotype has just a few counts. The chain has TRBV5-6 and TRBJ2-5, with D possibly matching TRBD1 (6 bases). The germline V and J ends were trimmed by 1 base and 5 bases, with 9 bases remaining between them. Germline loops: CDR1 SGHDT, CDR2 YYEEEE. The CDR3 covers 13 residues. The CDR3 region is CASSLSGEETQYF. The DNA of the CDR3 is TGTGCCAGCAGCTTGTCAGGGGAGGAGACCCAGTACTTC.

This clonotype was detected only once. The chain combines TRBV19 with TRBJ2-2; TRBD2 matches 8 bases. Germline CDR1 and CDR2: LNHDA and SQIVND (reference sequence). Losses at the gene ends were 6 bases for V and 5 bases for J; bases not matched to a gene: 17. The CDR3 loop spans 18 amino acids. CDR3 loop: CASSIWYLSGKWTGELFF. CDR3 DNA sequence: TGTGCCAGTAGCATTTGGTACCTTAGCGGGAAATGGACCGGGGAGCTGTTTTTT.

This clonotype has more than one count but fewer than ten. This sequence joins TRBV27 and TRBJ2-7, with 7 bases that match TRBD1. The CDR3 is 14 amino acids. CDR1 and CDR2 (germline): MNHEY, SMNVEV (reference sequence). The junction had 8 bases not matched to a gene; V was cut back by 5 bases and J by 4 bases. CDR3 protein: CASSPGTAVYEQYF. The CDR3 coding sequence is TGTGCCAGCAGTCCCGGGACAGCCGTATACGAGCAGTACTTC.